These T cell receptor beta chains were read from a single sample in a study of tumor and adjacent non-tumor tissue in lung cancer. TCRdb called the multiplex PCR reads again in MiXCR, with one record for every CDR3 protein. The sample lists 80,000 or so distinct CDR3 sequences, 80% to 90% occurring once. Sequencing was carried out using distant non-tumor lung tissue. These receptors came from a man aged 60 to 69 with non-small cell lung cancer. Both conserved end residues are part of each CDR3.

V gene	CDR3 protein
TRBV11-3	CASNTQRRNTEAFF
TRBV20-1	CSGVCGGIYNEQFF
TRBV10-2	CVSSDPDRPKYF
TRBV20-1	CSATQGGTEAFF
TRBV6-2/TRBV6-3	CASSYSSQVAREAFF
TRBV29-1	CNVEGSFNTEASF
TRBV4-3	CASSLEFTRELFF
TRBV6-5	CASSYSGQGIRPQHF
TRBV6-2/TRBV6-3	CASIDRTAFNEQFF
TRBV12-3/TRBV12-4	CASSIAGGLYNEQFF
TRBV20-1	CSAIAVAYEQYF
TRBV4-3	CASSQDRVGTTDTHYF
TRBV12-3/TRBV12-4	CASSFHDRGAFF
TRBV20-1	CSARDPQGHYSPLHF
TRBV11-2	CVSSLGAGPSTDTQYF
TRBV12-3/TRBV12-4	CASSYRSGSEETQYF
TRBV11-3	CASSPSQGTQYF
TRBV11-3	CASSFDFRGEPFF